A single sample gave rise to the 20 T cell receptor beta chains below, sequenced in a study of T cells in Graves' hyperthyroidism and ophthalmopathy. RNA transcripts served as the template for amplifying TCR beta CDR3 regions. With the HTBI primer set, the TCR CDR3 went through a first round of RT-PCR. TCRdb reprocessed the multiplex PCR reads with MiXCR, giving one entry per CDR3 protein. The repertoire holds under 350,000 distinct CDR3 sequences, with 15% to 20% as singletons. Specimen: blood. The receptors were gathered from a woman in her sixties or seventies with Graves' ophthalmopathy.

This clonotype has ten or more counts. The CDR3 sequence: CASSQELAQETQYF. For the CDR3, the DNA is TGCGCCAGCAGCCAAGAACTAGCCCAAGAGACCCAGTACTTC. The chain links TRBV4-3 to TRBJ2-5; D might be TRBD2 (6 bases). Germline CDR1 is LGHNA and CDR2 is YSLEER. Trimming shortened V by 0 bases and J by 1 base, and 6 bases separated the two germline ends. The CDR3 is 14 amino acids.

This clonotype showed up many times. The chain uses TRBV27 and TRBJ1-4, with TRBD1 as a possible D gene (5 bases). In germline, CDR1 is MNHEY, CDR2 SMNVEV (reference sequence). V gave up 2 bases and J gave up 6 bases, with 10 bases separating them. The CDR3 covers 14 residues. The CDR3 protein is CASSLRGSHEKLFF. The CDR3, as DNA: TGTGCCAGCAGTTTAAGGGGTAGTCATGAAAAACTGTTTTTT.

This clonotype was detected many times. The rearrangement uses TRBV2 and TRBJ1-2; D call uncertain. The CDR3 runs 13 residues. CDR1 SNHLY and CDR2 FYNNEI come from the germline V gene. Trimming pared 4 bases from V and 4 bases from J, leaving 10 bases between. The DNA of the CDR3 is TGTGCCAGCAGTGCGCTACAAAGCTATGGCTACACCTTC. This codes for CASSALQSYGYTF.

The V and J genes are TRBV10-3 and TRBJ1-4; D is ambiguous. The CDR3 has 12 amino acids. CDR1 and CDR2 (germline): ENHRY, SYGVKD. V was clipped by 10 bases and J by 0 bases, with 6 bases between them. The CDR3 loop reads CATGATNEKLFF. The CDR3 DNA reads TGTGCCACCGGGGCAACTAATGAAAAACTGTTTTTT.

Turning to this clonotype: Relative to the germline gene, one junction end is altered; a read error may explain this. CDR3 nucleotide sequence: TGTGCCTGCAGTTATGGGAGGGGGACAGGGGGCATGTACGAGCAGTACTTC. Translation gives CACSYGRGTGGMYEQYF. The genes are TRBV6-2 or TRBV6-3 and TRBJ2-7; 12 bases are a match to TRBD1. CDR3 length: 17 amino acids. Germline V gives CDR1 MNHEY, CDR2 SVGEGT.

The chain joins TRBV2 to TRBJ2-3, with D possibly TRBD1 on 6 matching bases. Germline V CDR1 and CDR2: SNHLY, FYNNEI. CDR3 length: 16 amino acids. V was pared by 6 bases and J by 4 bases, with 20 bases between. The chain's CDR3 is CASSSGTLAGADTQYF. Here the CDR3 DNA reads TGTGCCAGCAGCTCCGGGACCTTGGCAGGGGCAGATACGCAGTATTTT. The full variable domain, in which reference TRBV2 and TRBJ2-3 provide the parts outside the CDR3, is EPEVTQTPSHQVTQMGQEVILRCVPISNHLYFYWYRQILGQKVEFLVSFYNNEISEKSEIFDDQFSVERPDGSNFTLKIRSTKLEDSAMYFCASSSGTLAGADTQYFGPGTRLTVL.

The V and J genes are TRBV27 and TRBJ2-1, with 9 bases lining up with TRBD2. Trimming removed 9 bases from V and 10 bases from J; junction bases left unmatched: 4. Looked up from germline, CDR1 is MNHEY and CDR2 is SMNVEV (reference sequence). The CDR3 is 11 residues long. The CDR3 is CASQTSGEQFF. In DNA, the CDR3 is TGTGCCAGTCAGACTAGCGGCGAGCAGTTCTTC.

The V gene is TRBV18, the J gene TRBJ2-7; D call uncertain. Germline CDR1 is KGHSH and CDR2 is LQKENI. The CDR3 loop spans 14 amino acids. Trimming removed 4 bases from V and 6 bases from J, with 16 bases in between. The CDR3 DNA is TGTGCCAGCTCACTCGGGTCGCAACAAGGCGAGCAGTACTTC. This codes for CASSLGSQQGEQYF.

The chain joins TRBV7-9 to TRBJ2-3, with TRBD2 matching over 11 bases. The CDR3 totals 16 residues. In germline, CDR1 is SEHNR, CDR2 FQNEAQ (reference sequence). Germline trimming cut 5 bases from V and 6 bases from J; bases unmatched to any gene: 10. The CDR3 DNA follows: TGTGCCAGCAGCCCCACTAGCGGGAGAGAGGCGGATACGCAGTATTTT. It codes for CASSPTSGREADTQYF.

This clonotype came up a few times. The V call is TRBV4-2, the J call TRBJ2-5; D not resolved. The length of the CDR3 is 15 residues. Trimming cost V 0 bases and J 4 bases, with 12 bases left between them. Germline V lookup: CDR1 LGHNA, CDR2 YNFKEQ. CDR3 DNA: TGTGCCAGCAGCCAAGATCTTGTCAGGCGAGAGACCCAGTACTTC. It translates to CASSQDLVRRETQYF.

This clonotype was seen at least ten times. The chain is built from TRBV3-1 and TRBJ1-2, with 7 bases matching TRBD1. Per germline, CDR1 LGHDT and CDR2 YNNKEL (reference sequence). This CDR3 is built from 18 residues. J gave up 7 bases and V 6 bases, and 23 bases lay outside the gene matches. CDR3 nucleotides: TGTGCCAGCAGTCTTGAACGGACAGGTTCGTCTATTTCTCGTGGCTACACCTTC. This translates into CASSLERTGSSISRGYTF.

Many counts were recorded for this clonotype. The J gene is TRBJ2-7, the V gene TRBV2; the D call may be TRBD1 or TRBD2 (6 bases each). V was pared by 1 base and J by 6 bases, with 13 bases between. Germline CDR1 SNHLY, CDR2 FYNNEI. This CDR3 has 14 amino acids. For the CDR3, the DNA is TGTGCCAGCAGTGAAGGCAGGGGAGGACGCGAGCAGTACTTC. Encoded protein: CASSEGRGGREQYF.

This chain uses TRBV13 with TRBJ1-2; 12 bases align to TRBD1. The CDR3 contains 17 residues. Losses at the gene ends were 4 bases for V and 4 bases for J; bases not matched to a gene: 10. Germline assignment: CDR1 PRHDT and CDR2 FYEKMQ (reference sequence). The CDR3 DNA reads as TGTGCCAGCAGCTCCAACCGGGACAGGGGGCTTATCTATGGCTACACCTTC. Its translation: CASSSNRDRGLIYGYTF.

The sample holds many counts of this clonotype. This CDR3 is CASSPGQGTTQYF. CDR3 in DNA: TGTGCCAGCTCACCGGGACAGGGGACGACCCAGTACTTC. The gene calls are TRBV18 and TRBJ2-5; 10 nucleotides agree with TRBD1. The CDR3 runs to 13 residues. The germline gives CDR1 KGHSH, CDR2 LQKENI. Unmatched junction bases numbered 2, after V lost 3 bases and J lost 7 bases.

Many counts were recorded for this clonotype. J is TRBJ1-5 and V is TRBV20-1; possible D gene TRBD1, 6 bases. The CDR3 length is 14 residues. V lost 6 bases and J lost 4, with 16 bases in between. Germline V gives CDR1 DFQATT, CDR2 SNEGSKA (reference sequence). The CDR3 nucleotides read TGCAGTGCAACGATCGGACAGATAAATCAGCCCCAGCATTTT. It codes for CSATIGQINQPQHF.

This sequence joins TRBV9 and TRBJ1-2; 7 bases fit TRBD1. This CDR3 is built from 14 residues. CDR1 and CDR2 (germline): SGDLS, YYNGEE. V dropped 4 bases and J dropped 6; count of bases not matched to a gene: 9. CDR3 residues: CASSSRGGRHGYTF. The CDR3, as DNA: TGTGCCAGCAGCTCCAGGGGGGGGCGGCATGGCTACACCTTC.

The table lists this clonotype with many counts. The rearrangement links TRBV20-1 to TRBJ1-5, with D unresolved. Germline V gene data show CDR1 as DFQATT and CDR2 as SNEGSKA (reference sequence). The CDR3 has 14 amino acids. V lost 1 base to trimming and J lost 1 base, with 8 bases between them. Written as DNA, the CDR3 is TGCAGTGCTAGAGTGAGGCAGAGCAATCAGCCCCAGCATTTT. Its translation: CSARVRQSNQPQHF.

The chain couples TRBV5-4 to TRBJ1-1, with 7 nucleotides matching TRBD1. V gave up 2 bases and J gave up 3 bases; unmatched junction bases: 4. The CDR3 runs to 14 residues. Germline V gene data show CDR1 as SGHNT and CDR2 as YYREEE (reference sequence). The CDR3 coding sequence is TGTGCCAGCAGCTTCGACAGGGCGTACACTGAAGCTTTCTTT. Translated, it gives CASSFDRAYTEAFF.

This clonotype has only a few counts. The gene calls are TRBV3-1 and TRBJ2-2, with 11 bases fitting TRBD2. The V gene end was trimmed by 1 base and the J gene end by 5 bases; junction bases not matched to a gene: 6. Germline CDR1 reads LGHDT; CDR2 reads YNNKEL (reference sequence). The CDR3 is 17 amino acids. This chain's CDR3 is CASSQGLAGGPTGELFF. The CDR3 coding sequence is TGTGCCAGCAGCCAAGGGCTAGCGGGAGGCCCGACCGGGGAGCTGTTTTTT.

The chain carries TRBV4-1 and TRBJ2-7; 15 nucleotides match TRBD2. The ends lost 2 bases at V and 4 bases at J; junction bases unmatched: 9. This CDR3 region has 18 residues. Looked up from germline, CDR1 is MGHRA and CDR2 is YSYEKL. DNA for the CDR3: TGCGCCAGCAGCCAACCTCCCGGGACTAGCGGGAGGAGGTACGAGCAGTACTTC. Translated: CASSQPPGTSGRRYEQYF.